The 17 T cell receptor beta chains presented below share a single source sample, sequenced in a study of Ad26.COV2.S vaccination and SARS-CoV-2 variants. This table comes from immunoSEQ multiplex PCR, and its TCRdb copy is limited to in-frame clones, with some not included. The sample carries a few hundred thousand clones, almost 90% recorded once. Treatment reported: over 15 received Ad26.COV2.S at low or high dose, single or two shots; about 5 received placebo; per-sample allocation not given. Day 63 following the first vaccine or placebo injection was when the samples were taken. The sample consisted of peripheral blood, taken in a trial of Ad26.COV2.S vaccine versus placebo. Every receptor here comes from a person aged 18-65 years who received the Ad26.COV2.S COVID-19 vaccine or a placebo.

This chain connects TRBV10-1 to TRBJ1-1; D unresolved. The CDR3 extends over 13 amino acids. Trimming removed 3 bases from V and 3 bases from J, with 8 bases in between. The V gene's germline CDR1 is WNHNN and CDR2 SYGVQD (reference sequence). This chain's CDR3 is CASSEWQYTEAFF. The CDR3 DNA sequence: TGCGCCAGCAGTGAATGGCAGTACACTGAAGCTTTCTTT.

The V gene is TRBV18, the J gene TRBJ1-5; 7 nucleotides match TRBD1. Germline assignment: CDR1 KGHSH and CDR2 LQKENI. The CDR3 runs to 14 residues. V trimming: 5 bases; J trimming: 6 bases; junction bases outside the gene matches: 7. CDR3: CASSYSGQFQPQHF. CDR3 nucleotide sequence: TGTGCCAGCTCATATTCGGGACAGTTTCAGCCCCAGCATTTT.

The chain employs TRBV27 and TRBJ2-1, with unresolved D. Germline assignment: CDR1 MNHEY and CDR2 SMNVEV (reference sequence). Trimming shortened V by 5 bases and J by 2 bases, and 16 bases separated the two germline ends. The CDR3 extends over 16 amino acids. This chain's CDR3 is CASSPTGGPAYNEQFF. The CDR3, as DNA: TGTGCCAGCAGTCCTACGGGCGGCCCGGCCTACAATGAGCAGTTCTTC.

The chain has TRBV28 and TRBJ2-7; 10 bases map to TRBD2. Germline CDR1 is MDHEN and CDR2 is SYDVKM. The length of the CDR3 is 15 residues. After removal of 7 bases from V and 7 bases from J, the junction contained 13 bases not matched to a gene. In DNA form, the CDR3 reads TGTGCCAGCACCTTAGGAACTAGCGGGACTTGGGAGCAGTACGTC. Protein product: CASTLGTSGTWEQYV.

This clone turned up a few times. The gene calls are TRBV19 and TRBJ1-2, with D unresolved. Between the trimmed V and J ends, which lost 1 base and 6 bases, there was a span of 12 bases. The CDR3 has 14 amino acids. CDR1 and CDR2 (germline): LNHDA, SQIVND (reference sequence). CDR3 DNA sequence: TGTGCCAGTAGTATAGGGCAGGTCGTTGATGGCTACACCTTC. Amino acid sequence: CASSIGQVVDGYTF.

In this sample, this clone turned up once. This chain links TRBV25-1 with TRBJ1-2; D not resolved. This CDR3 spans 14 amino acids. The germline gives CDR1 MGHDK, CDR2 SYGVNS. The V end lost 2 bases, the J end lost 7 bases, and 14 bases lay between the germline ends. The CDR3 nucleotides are TGTGCCAGCAGTGAAATGGCCAAGTTAGGTGGCTACACCTTC. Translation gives CASSEMAKLGGYTF.

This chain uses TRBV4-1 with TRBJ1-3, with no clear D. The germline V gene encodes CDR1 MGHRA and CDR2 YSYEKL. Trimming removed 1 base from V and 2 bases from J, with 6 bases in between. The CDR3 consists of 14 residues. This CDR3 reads CASSQAPTGNTIYF. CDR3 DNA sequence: TGCGCCAGCAGCCAAGCCCCCACTGGAAACACCATATATTTT.

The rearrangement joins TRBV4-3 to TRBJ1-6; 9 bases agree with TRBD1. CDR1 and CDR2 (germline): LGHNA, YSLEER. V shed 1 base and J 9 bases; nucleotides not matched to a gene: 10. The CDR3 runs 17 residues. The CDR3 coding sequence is TGCGCCAGCAGCCAAGCCTCGACAGGGGGTTTGGGTTCACCCCTCCACTTT. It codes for CASSQASTGGLGSPLHF.

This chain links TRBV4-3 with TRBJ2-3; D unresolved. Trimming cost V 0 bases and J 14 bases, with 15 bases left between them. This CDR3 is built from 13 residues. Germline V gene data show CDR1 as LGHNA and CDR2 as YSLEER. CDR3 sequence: CASSQEVQDRMYF. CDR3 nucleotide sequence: TGCGCCAGCAGCCAAGAAGTTCAGGATAGAATGTATTTT.

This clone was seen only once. The CDR3, as DNA: TGTGCCAGCAACACAGACACCGGGACAGGGGCATCCTACGAGCAGTACTTC. This encodes CASNTDTGTGASYEQYF. V usage is TRBV2 and J usage is TRBJ2-7; 10 bases map to TRBD1. J was trimmed by 1 base and V by 7 bases; bases with no gene match: 13. CDR1 is SNHLY, CDR2 FYNNEI, per germline. CDR3 size: 17 residues.

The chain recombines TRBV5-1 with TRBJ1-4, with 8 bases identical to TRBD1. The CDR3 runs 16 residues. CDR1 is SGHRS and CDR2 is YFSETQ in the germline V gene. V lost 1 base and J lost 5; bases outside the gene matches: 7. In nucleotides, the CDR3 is TGCGCCAGCAGCTTGCAGGGGGCGCAGGAGAATGAAAAACTGTTTTTT. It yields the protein CASSLQGAQENEKLFF.

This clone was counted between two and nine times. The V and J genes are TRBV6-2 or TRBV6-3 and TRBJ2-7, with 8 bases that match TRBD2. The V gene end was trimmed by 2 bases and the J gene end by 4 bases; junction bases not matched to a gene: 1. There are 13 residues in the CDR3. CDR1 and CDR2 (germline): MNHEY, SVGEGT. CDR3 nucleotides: TGTGCCAGCAGTTACAAGCGGGAGTACGAGCAGTACGTC. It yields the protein CASSYKREYEQYV.

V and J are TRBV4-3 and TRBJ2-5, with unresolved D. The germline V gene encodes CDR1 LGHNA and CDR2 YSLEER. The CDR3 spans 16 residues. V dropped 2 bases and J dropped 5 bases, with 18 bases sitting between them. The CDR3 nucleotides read TGCGCCAGCAGCCAATACATCCTCAGCGATCAGGAGACCCAGTACTTC. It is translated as CASSQYILSDQETQYF.

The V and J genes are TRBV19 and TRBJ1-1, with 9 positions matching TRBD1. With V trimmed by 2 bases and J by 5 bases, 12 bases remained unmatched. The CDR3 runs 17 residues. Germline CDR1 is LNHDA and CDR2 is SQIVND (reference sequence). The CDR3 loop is CASSISGTGRSGTEAFF. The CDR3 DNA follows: TGTGCCAGTAGTATATCGGGGACAGGGAGATCTGGTACTGAAGCTTTCTTT.

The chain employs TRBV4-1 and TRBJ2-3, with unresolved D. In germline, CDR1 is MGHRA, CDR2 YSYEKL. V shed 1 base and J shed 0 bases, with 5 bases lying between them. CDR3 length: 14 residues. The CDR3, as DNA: TGCGCCAGCAGCCAAGGGGGTAGCACAGATACGCAGTATTTT. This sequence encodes CASSQGGSTDTQYF.

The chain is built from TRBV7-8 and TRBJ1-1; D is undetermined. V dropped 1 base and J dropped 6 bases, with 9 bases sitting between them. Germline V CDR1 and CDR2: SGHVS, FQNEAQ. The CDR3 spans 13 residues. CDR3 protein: CASSLETAAEAFF. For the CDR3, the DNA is TGTGCCAGCAGCTTAGAGACGGCGGCTGAAGCTTTCTTT.

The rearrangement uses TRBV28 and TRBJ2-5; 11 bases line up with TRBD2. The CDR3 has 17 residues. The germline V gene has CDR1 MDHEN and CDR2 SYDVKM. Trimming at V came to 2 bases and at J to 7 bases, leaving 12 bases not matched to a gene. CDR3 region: CASSLVAGGPGFGTQYF. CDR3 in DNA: TGTGCCAGCAGTTTAGTAGCGGGAGGGCCAGGATTTGGGACCCAGTACTTC.